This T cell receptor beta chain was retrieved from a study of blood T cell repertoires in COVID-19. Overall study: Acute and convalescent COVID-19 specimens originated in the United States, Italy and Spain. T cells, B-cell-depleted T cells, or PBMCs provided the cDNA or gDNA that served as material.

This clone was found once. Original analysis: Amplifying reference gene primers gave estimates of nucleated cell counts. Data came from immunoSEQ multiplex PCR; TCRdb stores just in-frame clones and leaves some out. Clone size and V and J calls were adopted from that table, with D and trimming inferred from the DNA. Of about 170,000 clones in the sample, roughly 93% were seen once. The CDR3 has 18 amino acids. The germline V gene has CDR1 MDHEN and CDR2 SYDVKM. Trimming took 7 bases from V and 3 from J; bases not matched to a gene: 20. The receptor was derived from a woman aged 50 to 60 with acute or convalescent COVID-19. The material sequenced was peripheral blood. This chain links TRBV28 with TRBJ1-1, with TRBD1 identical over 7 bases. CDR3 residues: CASTTIRDSSLEDTEAFF. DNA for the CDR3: TGTGCCAGCACGACAATCCGGGACAGCTCCCTCGAGGACACTGAAGCTTTCTTT.